This TCR beta chain was sequenced during a study of response to subunit inactivated influenza vaccine. TCRdb re-called the RT-PCR reads through MiXCR, storing one row per CDR3 protein. Here the sample spans hundreds of thousands of distinct CDR3 sequences, more than 11% being singletons. A few counts support this clonotype. Its specificity is not known. Study results and limitations: Researchers suggested that each seasonal influenza vaccination recruits few new T cells.

The sequence was obtained from a man aged 50 to 60 who received an inactivated influenza vaccine. The sequencing here drew on PBMCs from blood, taken roughly 15 days before vaccination.

The DNA for the CDR3 is TGTGCCAGCTCAATTAACAGGTTCAATGAGCAGTTCTTC. Residues: CASSINRFNEQFF. The V gene is TRBV18, the J gene TRBJ2-1; D perhaps matches TRBD1 (5 bases). CDR1 is KGHSH, CDR2 LQKENI, per germline. The V end lost 5 bases, the J end lost 6 bases, and 11 bases lay between the germline ends. This CDR3 comprises 13 residues.